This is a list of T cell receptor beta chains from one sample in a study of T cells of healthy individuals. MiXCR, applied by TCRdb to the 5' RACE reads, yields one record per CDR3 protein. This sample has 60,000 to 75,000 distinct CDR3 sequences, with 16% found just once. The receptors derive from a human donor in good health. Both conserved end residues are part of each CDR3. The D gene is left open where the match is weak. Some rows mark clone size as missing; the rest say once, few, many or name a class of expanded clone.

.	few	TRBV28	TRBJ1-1	CASSPRREAFF	TGTGCCAGCAGCCCCCGGCGTGAAGCTTTCTTT
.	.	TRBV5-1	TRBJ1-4	CASTAGLGLFF	TGCGCCAGCACCGCAGGGTTAGGGCTGTTTTTT
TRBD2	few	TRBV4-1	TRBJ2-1	CASSQPGAGGPQGNEQFF	TGCGCCAGCAGCCAACCGGGTGCGGGAGGACCTCAGGGGAATGAGCAGTTCTTC
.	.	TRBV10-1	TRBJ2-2	CASSELRGAGELFF	TGCGCCAGCAGTGAATTGCGGGGCGCCGGGGAGCTGTTTTTT
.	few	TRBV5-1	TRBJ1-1	CASSNTGFETEAFF	TGCGCCAGCAGCAACACAGGGTTCGAAACTGAAGCTTTCTTT
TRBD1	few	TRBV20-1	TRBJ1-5	CSARDPRGHNQPQHF	TGCAGTGCTAGAGACCCCAGGGGGCACAATCAGCCCCAGCATTTT
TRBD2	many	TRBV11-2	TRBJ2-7	CASSLVPAGTSGYEQYF	TGTGCCAGCAGCTTAGTACCCGCGGGGACTAGCGGTTACGAGCAGTACTTC
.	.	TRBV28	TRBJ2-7	CASTSAPYEQYF	TGTGCCAGCACATCCGCCCCCTACGAGCAGTACTTC
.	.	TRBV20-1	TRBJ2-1	CSGLLGSNEQFF	TGCAGTGGCCTCTTGGGGAGCAATGAGCAGTTCTTC
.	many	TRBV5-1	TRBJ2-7	CASSLNPYEQYF	TGCGCCAGCAGCTTGAACCCCTACGAGCAGTACTTC
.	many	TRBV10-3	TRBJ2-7	CATGTASYEQYF	TGTGCCACCGGGACTGCTTCCTACGAGCAGTACTTC
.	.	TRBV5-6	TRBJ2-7	CASSSKGPLLGEQYF	TGTGCCAGCAGCTCGAAAGGTCCCCTCCTAGGCGAGCAGTACTTC
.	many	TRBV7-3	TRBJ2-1	CASSLRKSDYNEQFF	TGTGCCAGCAGCTTAAGGAAAAGTGATTACAATGAGCAGTTCTTC
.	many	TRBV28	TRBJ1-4	CASSSGHSTNEKLFF	TGTGCCAGCAGTTCCGGACATTCAACTAATGAAAAACTGTTTTTT
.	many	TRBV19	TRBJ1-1	CASSGGGNTEAFF	TGTGCCAGTAGTGGAGGTGGGAACACTGAAGCTTTCTTT
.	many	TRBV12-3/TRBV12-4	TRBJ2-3	CASSLPSTDTQYF	TGTGCCAGCAGTTTACCCAGCACAGATACGCAGTATTTT
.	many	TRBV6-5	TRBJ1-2	CASSYGGSNYGYTF	TGTGCCAGCAGTTACGGGGGGAGTAACTATGGCTACACCTTC
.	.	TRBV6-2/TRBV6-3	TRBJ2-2	CASSLFSGELFF	TGTGCCAGCAGCCTCTTTTCCGGGGAGCTGTTTTTT
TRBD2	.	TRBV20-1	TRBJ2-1	CSAYERGAGGEQFF	TGCAGTGCGTATGAGCGGGGGGCCGGTGGTGAGCAGTTCTTC
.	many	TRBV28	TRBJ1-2	CASSSRPGTNYGYTF	TGTGCCAGCAGTTCCAGGCCGGGAACGAACTATGGCTACACCTTC
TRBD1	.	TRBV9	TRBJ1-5	CASSEGQGPQPQHF	TGTGCCAGCAGCGAGGGACAGGGCCCTCAGCCCCAGCATTTT
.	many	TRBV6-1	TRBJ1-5	CASSGGPVRHF	TGTGCCAGCAGTGGGGGACCAGTACGGCATTTT